This T cell receptor delta chain was recorded in a study of γδ T cells in repeated Plasmodium falciparum infection. Study-wide context: Age- and gender-matched Australian children served as comparison for malaria-exposed Malian children.

The CDR3 length is 23 residues. Germline V gene sequence: CDR1 TSWWSYY, CDR2 QGS. J gave up 0 bases and V 1 base, and 22 bases lay outside the gene matches. Vgamma9/Vdelta2+ and Vdelta2-negative gammadelta T cells were flow-sorted from PBMC for bulk sequencing. TCRdb made new clone calls on the multiplex PCR reads using CATT. This table has tens of thousands of delta-chain clones, approximately 1.4% appearing once. By share of the sample, this clone is medium-sized. The same CDR3 also results from other DNA sequences found in this sample. The J gene is TRDJ1, the V gene TRDV1; TRDD3 matches at 11 bases. This TCR derives from a pool of human donors (malaria-infected and uninfected, not separated). The material sequenced was gamma-delta T cells from blood. The CDR3 sequence is CALGERAFRILGDMEGYTDKLIF. For the CDR3, the DNA is TGTGCTCTTGGGGAACGGGCCTTCCGAATACTGGGGGATATGGAGGGGTACACCGATAAACTCATCTTT.